This passage covers 11 T cell receptor beta chains from one sample sequenced in a study of cytomegalovirus exposure and HLA in healthy donors. The study ran its PCR with 60 Vbeta and 13 Jbeta primers. Sequencing was performed with immunoSEQ multiplex PCR; in TCRdb, only in-frame clones are kept and a portion is missing. Among some 87,000 clones listed, just under 70% were seen once. Sequencing used PBMCs. The receptors come from a woman aged 45-65 years in good health and CMV-seropositive.

This chain uses TRBV6-4 with TRBJ2-1; 9 bases are a match to TRBD2. Germline-derived CDR1 and CDR2 are MRHNA and SNTAGT. With V trimmed by 5 bases and J by 5 bases, 4 bases remained unmatched. The CDR3 has 14 amino acids. The CDR3 region is CASSPGTSNNEQFF. CDR3 nucleotide sequence: TGTGCCAGCAGTCCCGGGACTAGCAACAATGAGCAGTTCTTC.

The rearrangement links TRBV7-8 to TRBJ1-6; 7 bases are a match to TRBD1. V dropped 5 bases and J dropped 5; count of bases not matched to a gene: 3. The CDR3 is 14 residues long. The V gene's germline CDR1 is SGHVS and CDR2 FQNEAQ. CDR3: CASSPDRDNSPLHF. The DNA of the CDR3 is TGTGCCAGCAGCCCAGACAGGGATAATTCACCCCTCCACTTT.

The chain recombines TRBV5-4 with TRBJ2-5; TRBD1 is a possible D gene (6 bases). V was clipped by 3 bases and J by 2 bases, with 11 bases between them. The CDR3 sequence is 14 residues long. CDR1 and CDR2 from the germline V gene are SGHNT and YYREEE (reference sequence). CDR3 DNA: TGTGCCAGCAGCTCCCGGACAGAGCAAGAGACCCAGTACTTC. It is translated as CASSSRTEQETQYF.

The V call is TRBV5-4, the J call TRBJ2-1; the match to TRBD2 covers 9 bases. Germline CDR1 reads SGHNT; CDR2 reads YYREEE (reference sequence). V lost 4 bases, J lost 5 bases, and 10 bases stayed unmatched. This CDR3 is 16 amino acids long. The CDR3 coding sequence is TGTGCCAGCAGCGCAGCACCTAGCGGGACTAACAATGAGCAGTTCTTC. Translating it yields CASSAAPSGTNNEQFF. The whole variable domain, remainder taken from reference TRBV5-4 and TRBJ2-1, is ETGVTQSPTHLIKTRGQQVTLRCSSQSGHNTVSWYQQALGQGPQFIFQYYREEENGRGNFPPRFSGLQFPNYSSELNVNALELDDSALYLCASSAAPSGTNNEQFFGPGTRLTVL.

The chain employs TRBV7-2 and TRBJ2-5, with 11 bases aligning to TRBD2. The CDR3 is 16 residues long. Germline CDR1 SGHTA, CDR2 FQGNSA. J lost 9 bases, V lost 0 bases, and 9 bases had no gene match. The CDR3 here is CASSLALAGGLEAQYF. The CDR3 bases are TGTGCCAGCAGCTTAGCGTTAGCGGGAGGGCTTGAGGCCCAGTACTTC.

V gene TRBV19 combines with J gene TRBJ2-2, with 8 bases fitting TRBD1. J gave up 7 bases and V 5 bases, and 6 bases lay outside the gene matches. From germline, CDR1 is LNHDA and CDR2 SQIVND (reference sequence). The CDR3 runs to 14 residues. CDR3 loop: CASSAGQGDGELFF. In nucleotides, the CDR3 is TGTGCCAGTAGTGCCGGACAGGGCGACGGGGAGCTGTTTTTT.

The chain couples TRBV7-3 to TRBJ1-1, with D unclear. The length of the CDR3 is 16 residues. Germline V CDR1 and CDR2: SGHTA, FQGTGA. Trimming left V 8 bases short and J 5 bases short, with 24 bases between. The CDR3 region is CASSRRIFSPSTEAFF. Written as DNA, the CDR3 is TGTGCCAGCTCTAGGAGGATCTTTTCCCCGAGTACTGAAGCTTTCTTT.

This chain links TRBV29-1 with TRBJ2-5, with D maybe TRBD2 (6 bases). This CDR3 has 11 amino acids. Per germline, CDR1 SQVTM and CDR2 ANQGSEA. The ends were cut back, 7 bases at V and 4 bases at J, with 10 bases in the middle. CDR3 sequence reads: CSDRLGETQYF. Written as DNA, the CDR3 is TGCAGCGACCGACTAGGAGAGACCCAGTACTTC.

The CDR3 sequence: CASNGGPLQGEQYF. CDR3 sequence (DNA): TGTGCCTCGAATGGGGGCCCACTACAAGGAGAGCAGTACTTC. The chain is built from TRBV7-2 and TRBJ2-7, with D possibly matching TRBD1 (6 bases). CDR3 length: 14 amino acids. Deletions cut 11 bases from V and 7 bases from J, with 24 bases between. The germline gives CDR1 SGHTA, CDR2 FQGNSA.

This chain links TRBV27 with TRBJ2-2, with D possibly TRBD2 on 6 matching bases. Germline V gives CDR1 MNHEY, CDR2 SMNVEV (reference sequence). This CDR3 is built from 16 residues. V lost 2 bases, J lost 1 base, and 11 bases lay in between. The chain's CDR3 is CASSLAGPKNTGELFF. CDR3 nucleotides: TGTGCCAGCAGTTTAGCGGGACCCAAGAACACCGGGGAGCTGTTTTTT.

The chain couples TRBV5-4 to TRBJ1-6; tentatively, D is TRBD1 (5 bases). The germline CDR1 and CDR2 sequences are SGHNT and YYREEE (reference sequence). This CDR3 has 14 residues. Trimming shortened V by 4 bases and J by 3 bases, and 8 bases separated the two germline ends. The CDR3: CASSGDSYNSPLHF. The CDR3 coding sequence is TGTGCCAGCAGCGGCGACAGCTATAATTCACCCCTCCACTTT.